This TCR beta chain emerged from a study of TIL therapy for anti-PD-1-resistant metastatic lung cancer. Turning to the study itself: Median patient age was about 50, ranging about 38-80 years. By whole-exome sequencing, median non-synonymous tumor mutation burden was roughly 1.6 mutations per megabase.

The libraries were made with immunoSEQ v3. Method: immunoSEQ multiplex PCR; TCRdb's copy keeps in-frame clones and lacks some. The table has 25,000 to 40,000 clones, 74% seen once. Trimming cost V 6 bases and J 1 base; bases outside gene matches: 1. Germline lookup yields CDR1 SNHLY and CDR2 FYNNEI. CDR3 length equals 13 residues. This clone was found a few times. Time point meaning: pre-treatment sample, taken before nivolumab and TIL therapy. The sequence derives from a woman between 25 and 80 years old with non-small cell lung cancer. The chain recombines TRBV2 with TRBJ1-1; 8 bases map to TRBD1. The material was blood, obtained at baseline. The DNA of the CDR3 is TGTGCCAGCAGCCAGGGGGCGAACACTGAAGCTTTCTTT. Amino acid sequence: CASSQGANTEAFF.